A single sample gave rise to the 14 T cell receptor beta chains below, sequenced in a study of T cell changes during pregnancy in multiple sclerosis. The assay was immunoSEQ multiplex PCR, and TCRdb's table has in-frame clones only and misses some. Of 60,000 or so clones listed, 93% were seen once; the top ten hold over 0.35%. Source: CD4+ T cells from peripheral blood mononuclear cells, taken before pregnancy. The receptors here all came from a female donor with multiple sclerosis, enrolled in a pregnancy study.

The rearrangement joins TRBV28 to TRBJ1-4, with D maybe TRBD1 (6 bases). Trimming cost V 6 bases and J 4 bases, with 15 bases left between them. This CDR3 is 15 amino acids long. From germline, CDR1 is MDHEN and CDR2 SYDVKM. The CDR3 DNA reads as TGTGCCAGCAGAATTGTAGGGGGGGGTAATGAAAAACTGTTTTTT. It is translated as CASRIVGGGNEKLFF.

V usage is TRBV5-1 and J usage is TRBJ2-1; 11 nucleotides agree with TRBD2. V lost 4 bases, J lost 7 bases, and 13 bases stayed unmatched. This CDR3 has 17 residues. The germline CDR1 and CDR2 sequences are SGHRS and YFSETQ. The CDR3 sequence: CASSPGLAAGGGNEQFF. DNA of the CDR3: TGCGCCAGCAGCCCGGGACTAGCGGCAGGGGGGGGGAATGAGCAGTTCTTC.

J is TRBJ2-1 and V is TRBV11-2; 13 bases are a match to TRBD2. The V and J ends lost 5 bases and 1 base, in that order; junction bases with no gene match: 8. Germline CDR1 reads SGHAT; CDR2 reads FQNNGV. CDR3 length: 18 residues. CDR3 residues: CASSRGLAGEISYNEQFF. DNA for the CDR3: TGTGCCAGCAGCCGCGGACTAGCGGGAGAGATTTCCTACAATGAGCAGTTCTTC.

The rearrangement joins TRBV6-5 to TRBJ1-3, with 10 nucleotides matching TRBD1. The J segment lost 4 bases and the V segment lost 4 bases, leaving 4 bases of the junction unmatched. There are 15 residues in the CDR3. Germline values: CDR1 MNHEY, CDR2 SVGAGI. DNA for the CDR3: TGTGCCAGCAGTTTAGGGACAGGGGTAGGAAACACCATATATTTT. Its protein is CASSLGTGVGNTIYF.

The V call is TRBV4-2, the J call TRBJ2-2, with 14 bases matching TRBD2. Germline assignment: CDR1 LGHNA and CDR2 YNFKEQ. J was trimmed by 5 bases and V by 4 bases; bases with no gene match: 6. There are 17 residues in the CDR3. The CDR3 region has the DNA TGTGCCAGCAGCCCGCGACTAGCGGGAGGGAGAACCGGGGAGCTGTTTTTT. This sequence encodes CASSPRLAGGRTGELFF.

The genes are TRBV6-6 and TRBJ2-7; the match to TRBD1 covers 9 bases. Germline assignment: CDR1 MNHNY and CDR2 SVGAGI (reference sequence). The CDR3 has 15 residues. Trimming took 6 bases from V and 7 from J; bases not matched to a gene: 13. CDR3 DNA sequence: TGTGCCAGCAGCGATATGACAGGGGGGGCTCCGGAGCAGTACTTC. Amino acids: CASSDMTGGAPEQYF.

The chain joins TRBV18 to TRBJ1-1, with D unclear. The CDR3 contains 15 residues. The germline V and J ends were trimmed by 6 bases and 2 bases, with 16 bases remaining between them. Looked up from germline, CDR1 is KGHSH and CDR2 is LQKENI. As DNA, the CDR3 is TGTGCCAGCTCCCCTGCGGCGACGAGAAACACTGAAGCTTTCTTT. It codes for CASSPAATRNTEAFF.

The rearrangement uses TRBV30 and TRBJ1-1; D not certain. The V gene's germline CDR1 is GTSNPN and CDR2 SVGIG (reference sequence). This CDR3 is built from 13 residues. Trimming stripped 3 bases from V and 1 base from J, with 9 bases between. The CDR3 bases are TGTGCCTGGAGGAGAAACAGGAACACTGAAGCTTTCTTT. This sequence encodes CAWRRNRNTEAFF.

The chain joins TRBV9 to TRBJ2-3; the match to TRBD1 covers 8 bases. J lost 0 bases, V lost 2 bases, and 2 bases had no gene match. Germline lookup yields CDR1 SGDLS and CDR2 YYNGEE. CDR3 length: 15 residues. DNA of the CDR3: TGTGCCAGCAGCGTCTGGACAGGGAGCACAGATACGCAGTATTTT. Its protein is CASSVWTGSTDTQYF.

CDR3 amino acids: CASSYATGGTEAFF. In DNA form, the CDR3 reads TGTGCCAGCAGTTACGCCACGGGGGGCACTGAAGCTTTCTTT. The chain uses TRBV6-6 and TRBJ1-1, with D possibly TRBD1 on 5 matching bases. Trimming pared 2 bases from V and 4 bases from J, leaving 11 bases between. From germline, CDR1 is MNHNY and CDR2 SVGAGI (reference sequence). CDR3 length: 14 residues.

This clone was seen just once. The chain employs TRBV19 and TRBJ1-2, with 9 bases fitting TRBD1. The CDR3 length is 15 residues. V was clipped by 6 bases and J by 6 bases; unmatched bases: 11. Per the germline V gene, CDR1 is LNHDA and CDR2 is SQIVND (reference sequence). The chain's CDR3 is CASRSRTGVGDGYTF. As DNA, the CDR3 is TGTGCCAGTAGATCTAGGACAGGGGTAGGTGATGGCTACACCTTC. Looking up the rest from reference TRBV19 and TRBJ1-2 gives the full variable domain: DGGITQSPKYLFRKEGQNVTLSCEQNLNHDAMYWYRQDPGQGLRLIYYSQIVNDFQKGDIAEGYSVSREKKESFPLTVTSAQKNPTAFYLCASRSRTGVGDGYTFGSGTRLTVV.

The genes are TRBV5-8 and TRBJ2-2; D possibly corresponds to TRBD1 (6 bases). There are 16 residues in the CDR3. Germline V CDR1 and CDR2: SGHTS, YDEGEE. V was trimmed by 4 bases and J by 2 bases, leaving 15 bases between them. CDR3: CASSPHKGVNTGELFF. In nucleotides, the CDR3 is TGTGCCAGCAGCCCACATAAGGGGGTTAACACCGGGGAGCTGTTTTTT.

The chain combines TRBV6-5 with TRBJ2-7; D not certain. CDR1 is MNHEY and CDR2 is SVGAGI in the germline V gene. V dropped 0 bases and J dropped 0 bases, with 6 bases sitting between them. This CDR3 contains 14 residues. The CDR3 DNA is TGTGCCAGCAGTTACTCTGTTAGCTCCTACGAGCAGTACTTC. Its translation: CASSYSVSSYEQYF.

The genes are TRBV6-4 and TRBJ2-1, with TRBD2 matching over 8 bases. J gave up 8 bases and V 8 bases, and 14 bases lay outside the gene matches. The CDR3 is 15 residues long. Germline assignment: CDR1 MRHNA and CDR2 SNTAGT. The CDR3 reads CASAPSAGVDYEQFF. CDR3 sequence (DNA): TGTGCCAGCGCTCCCTCAGCGGGAGTCGATTATGAGCAGTTCTTC.